Sequencing of this T cell receptor beta chain was carried out in a study of cytomegalovirus exposure and HLA in healthy donors. Broader study findings: Later, an analysis showed that TCR beta chains associated with HLA were more clonally expanded than others that were equally common. According to a later analysis, most TCR beta chains associated with CMV appeared HLA-restricted.

Vbeta (60) and Jbeta (13) primers were used in the PCR. Sequenced by immunoSEQ multiplex PCR; TCRdb stores in-frame clones only, minus some. The sample contains roughly 140,000 clones, around 82% of which appear only once. Concerning this clone: Its cognate antigen is unknown.

The CDR3 is 12 amino acids. Germline V lookup: CDR1 MDHEN, CDR2 SYDVKM. Trimming cost V 10 bases and J 8 bases, with 17 bases left between them. The clonotype comes from a female donor in good health and CMV-seronegative. Sequencing was done on a sample of PBMCs. This chain connects TRBV28 to TRBJ1-2; D is undetermined. CDR3 in amino acids: CATYASGSGYTF. DNA for the CDR3: TGTGCCACTTACGCTAGTGGGTCGGGCTACACCTTC.